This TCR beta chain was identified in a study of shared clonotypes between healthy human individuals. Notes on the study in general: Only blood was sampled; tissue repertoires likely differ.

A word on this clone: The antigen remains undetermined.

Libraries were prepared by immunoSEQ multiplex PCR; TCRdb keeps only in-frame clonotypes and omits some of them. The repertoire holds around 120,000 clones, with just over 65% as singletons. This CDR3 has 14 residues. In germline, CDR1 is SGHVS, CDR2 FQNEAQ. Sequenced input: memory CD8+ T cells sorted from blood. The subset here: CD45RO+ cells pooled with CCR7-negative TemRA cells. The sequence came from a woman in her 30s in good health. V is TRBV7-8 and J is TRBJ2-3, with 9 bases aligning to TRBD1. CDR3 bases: TGTGCAGGCGGACAGGGGACTAGCACAGATACGCAGTATTTT. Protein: CAGGQGTSTDTQYF.